This T cell receptor beta chain was recovered during a study of T cell changes during pregnancy in multiple sclerosis. Germline V gives CDR1 LGHNA, CDR2 YSLEER. V trimming: 2 bases; J trimming: 4 bases; junction bases outside the gene matches: 3. This CDR3 spans 16 amino acids. The data were produced by immunoSEQ multiplex PCR, yet TCRdb's version contains in-frame clones alone and is incomplete. The sample includes some 38,000 clones, around nine tenths of them seen just once. V gene TRBV4-3 combines with J gene TRBJ2-2, with 11 bases matching TRBD2. Sequencing used CD4+ T cells from peripheral blood mononuclear cells, obtained in the second trimester of pregnancy. The receptor's source is a female donor in good health, enrolled as a control in a pregnancy study. The CDR3 here is CASSQFGTSGTGELFF. Here the CDR3 DNA reads TGCGCCAGCAGCCAATTCGGGACTAGCGGCACCGGGGAGCTGTTTTTT.